The T cell receptor beta chain under discussion was sequenced for a study of response to subunit inactivated influenza vaccine. Trimming left V 1 base short and J 2 bases short, with 14 bases between. The CDR3 covers 16 residues. Germline V gene data show CDR1 as SEHNR and CDR2 as FQNEAQ (reference sequence). Comments on this clonotype: The antigen remains unidentified.

General observations from the study: Every seasonal influenza vaccination brings in few new T cells, the authors suggested.

One entry per CDR3 protein, called by TCRdb with MiXCR from the RT-PCR reads. There are 400,000 to 650,000 distinct CDR3 sequences in the sample; about 7.2% occur only once, and around 13% lies in the top ten. This receptor was obtained from a man aged 50 to 69 who received an inactivated influenza vaccine. Sequencing used PBMCs from blood, obtained approximately 25 months after vaccination. J is TRBJ2-5 and V is TRBV7-9; tentatively, D is TRBD1 (5 bases). The CDR3 is CASSLVLDKDQETQYF. The CDR3 DNA sequence: TGTGCCAGCAGCTTAGTCCTGGACAAGGATCAAGAGACCCAGTACTTC.